Following are 9 T cell receptor beta chains from one sample sequenced in a study of CD8 T cells in ankylosing spondylitis. Using its own MiXCR run on the 5' RACE reads, TCRdb lists one record per CDR3 protein. The repertoire holds around 250,000 distinct CDR3 sequences, with roughly 10% as singletons. Material: blood, either unsorted or a sorted T cell fraction (not recorded which). The receptors were gathered from a male donor with ankylosing spondylitis or in good health (not recorded which).

This clonotype has ten or more counts. The rearrangement joins TRBV5-1 to TRBJ2-3, with 10 bases identical to TRBD1. CDR1 is SGHRS and CDR2 is YFSETQ in the germline V gene. The CDR3 is 15 residues long. Losses at the gene ends were 4 bases for V and 5 bases for J; bases not matched to a gene: 7. The chain's CDR3 is CASSDGTGEIDTQYF. CDR3 DNA sequence: TGCGCCAGCAGCGATGGGACAGGGGAAATAGATACGCAGTATTTT.

In this sample, this clonotype turned up many times. The chain recombines TRBV6-5 with TRBJ2-5; 12 positions agree with TRBD2. Losses at the gene ends were 1 base for V and 2 bases for J; bases not matched to a gene: 11. The CDR3 has 19 amino acids. The germline V gene encodes CDR1 MNHEY and CDR2 SVGAGI. The CDR3 here is CASSYFTSGRTPGQETQYF. The DNA of the CDR3 is TGTGCCAGCAGTTACTTCACTAGCGGGAGGACCCCGGGGCAAGAGACCCAGTACTTC.

Ten or more counts support this clonotype. The chain has TRBV27 and TRBJ1-1, with D maybe TRBD1 (6 bases). This CDR3 comprises 14 residues. Trimming took off 3 bases at V and 1 base at J, with 9 bases between the two ends. Germline V gives CDR1 MNHEY, CDR2 SMNVEV (reference sequence). The CDR3 coding sequence is TGTGCCAGCAGTTTTAGAGGGGGGAACACTGAAGCTTTCTTT. It is translated as CASSFRGGNTEAFF.

This chain connects TRBV7-3 to TRBJ2-3; 8 bases match TRBD2. V gave up 3 bases and J gave up 1 base; unmatched junction bases: 3. Germline CDR1 reads SGHTA; CDR2 reads FQGTGA. This CDR3 spans 15 amino acids. The CDR3 protein is CASSFAGGGTDTQYF. As DNA, the CDR3 is TGTGCCAGCAGCTTCGCGGGAGGAGGCACAGATACGCAGTATTTT.

This clonotype was counted many times. V usage is TRBV5-1 and J usage is TRBJ2-3; 13 bases fit TRBD2. J gave up 2 bases and V 3 bases, and 6 bases lay outside the gene matches. The CDR3 runs to 17 residues. Germline CDR1 is SGHRS and CDR2 is YFSETQ. This CDR3 is CASSWETSGRSTDTQYF. CDR3 coding DNA: TGCGCCAGCAGCTGGGAGACTAGCGGGAGGTCCACAGATACGCAGTATTTT.

This chain connects TRBV5-1 to TRBJ2-5; D assignment may be TRBD1 or TRBD2 (5 bases each). V gave up 4 bases and J gave up 0 bases, with 16 bases separating them. The germline CDR1 and CDR2 sequences are SGHRS and YFSETQ. This CDR3 is 16 amino acids long. The CDR3 region has the DNA TGCGCCAGCAGCCTCCGGGACCCAAGGTACCAAGAGACCCAGTACTTC. It is translated as CASSLRDPRYQETQYF.

This clonotype came up many times. The chain joins TRBV7-2 to TRBJ1-6; unclear D gene. Germline-derived CDR1 and CDR2 are SGHTA and FQGNSA. The CDR3 covers 16 residues. V was cut by 2 bases and J by 0 bases, with 8 bases left in between. DNA for the CDR3: TGTGCCAGCAGCTTACAGTTCAGCTCCTATAATTCACCCCTCCACTTT. Its translation is CASSLQFSSYNSPLHF.

This clonotype occurred many times. This chain connects TRBV2 to TRBJ1-1; D gene unclear. V was trimmed by 6 bases and J by 4 bases, leaving 12 bases between them. The CDR3 covers 13 residues. Germline V CDR1 and CDR2: SNHLY, FYNNEI. CDR3 amino acids: CASSRVVGTEAFF. The CDR3 nucleotides read TGTGCCAGCAGCCGAGTTGTCGGCACTGAAGCTTTCTTT.

The table lists this clonotype with many counts. The chain carries TRBV12-3 or TRBV12-4 and TRBJ1-6; TRBD1 matches at 10 bases. CDR3 length: 14 residues. Unmatched junction bases numbered 3, after V lost 5 bases and J lost 8 bases. CDR3 sequence: CASSPGTGDSPLHF. For the CDR3, the DNA is TGTGCCAGCAGTCCAGGGACAGGGGATTCACCCCTCCACTTT.